At least ten counts were recorded for the clone carrying this TCR beta chain. The CDR3 runs 15 residues. Per the germline V gene, CDR1 is MNHEY and CDR2 is SMNVEV (reference sequence). The junction had 4 bases not matched to a gene; V was cut back by 3 bases and J by 4 bases. Time point indicated: longitudinal time-point 1 (baseline). This entry belongs to a study of neurological immune-mediated disorders. TCRdb processed the 5' RACE reads anew with MiXCR; each CDR3 protein has one entry. Of around 76,000 distinct CDR3 sequences listed, roughly 10% were seen once; the top ten hold roughly 10%. This TCR derives from a young man in good health. The V gene is TRBV27, the J gene TRBJ2-7, with 12 positions matching TRBD1. Sequenced sample: PBMCs. The CDR3 bases are TGTGCCAGCAGTTTGGGACAGGGGGCCTTATACGAGCAGTACTTC. Translation: CASSLGQGALYEQYF.